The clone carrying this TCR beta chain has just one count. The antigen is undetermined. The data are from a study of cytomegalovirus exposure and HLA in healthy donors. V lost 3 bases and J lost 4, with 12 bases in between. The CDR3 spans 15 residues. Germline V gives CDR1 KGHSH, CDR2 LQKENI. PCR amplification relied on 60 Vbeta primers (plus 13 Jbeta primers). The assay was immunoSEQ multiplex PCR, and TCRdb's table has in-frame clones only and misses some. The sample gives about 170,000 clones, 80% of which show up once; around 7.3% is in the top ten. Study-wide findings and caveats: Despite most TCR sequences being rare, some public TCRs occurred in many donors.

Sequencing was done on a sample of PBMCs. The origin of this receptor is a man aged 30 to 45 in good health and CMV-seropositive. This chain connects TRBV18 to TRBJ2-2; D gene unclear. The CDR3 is CASSPRQASTGELFF. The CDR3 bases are TGTGCCAGCTCACCTAGGCAGGCGAGCACCGGGGAGCTGTTTTTT.